This TCR beta chain was recovered during a study of cytomegalovirus exposure and HLA in healthy donors. Regarding the study as a whole: When analyzed later, the rates of TCR association showed variation by HLA locus, with DRB1 the most and HLA-C the fewest. TCR beta chains numbering more than 150 were designated cytomegalovirus-associated.

A remark on this clone: Its antigen is not identified.

Trimming took off 10 bases at V and 7 bases at J, with 11 bases between the two ends. There are 12 residues in the CDR3. Germline values: CDR1 LNHDA, CDR2 SQIVND (reference sequence). Primers for the PCR totalled 60 Vbeta and 13 Jbeta. Here immunoSEQ multiplex PCR was the method, and the copy in TCRdb shows in-frame clones only, minus some. The table lists about 100,000 clones, more than 75% of them singletons. Regarding donors, all were healthy bone marrow donors. What was sequenced was PBMCs. The chain links TRBV19 to TRBJ1-6, with D possibly matching TRBD1 (6 bases). The sequence derives from a woman aged 40 to 50 in good health and CMV-seronegative. The CDR3 is CATGTGNSPLHF. The CDR3 nucleotides are TGTGCCACCGGTACAGGGAATTCACCCCTCCACTTT.